This T cell receptor (beta chain) emerged from a study of blood T cell repertoires in COVID-19. Study details: Sources were T cells, B-cell-depleted T cells, or PBMCs; the material itself was cDNA or gDNA.

The CDR3 sequence is 13 residues long. V lost 2 bases to trimming and J lost 11 bases, with 13 bases between them. Germline V gene data show CDR1 as KGHDR and CDR2 as SFDVKD. Original processing notes: It was from reference gene primer amplification that nucleated cell counts were estimated. The repertoire was sequenced with immunoSEQ multiplex PCR; TCRdb's copy has only in-frame clones and lacks some. V and J calls and clone size follow that table, whereas D and trimming were derived from the DNA. This sample has tens of thousands of clones, with around 89% found just once. The study recruited people aged roughly 18 to 100 years across approximately 25 US areas. Cohorts were assigned according to the clinical history that participants reported.

This TCR derives from a woman in her fifties or sixties with acute COVID-19. Sequencing was performed on PBMCs or T cells enriched from blood (not recorded which). The V gene is TRBV24-1, the J gene TRBJ2-3; no reliable D call. The CDR3: CATSDSHSSEQYF. CDR3 in DNA: TGTGCCACCAGTGATTCTCACAGTTCAGAGCAGTATTTT.